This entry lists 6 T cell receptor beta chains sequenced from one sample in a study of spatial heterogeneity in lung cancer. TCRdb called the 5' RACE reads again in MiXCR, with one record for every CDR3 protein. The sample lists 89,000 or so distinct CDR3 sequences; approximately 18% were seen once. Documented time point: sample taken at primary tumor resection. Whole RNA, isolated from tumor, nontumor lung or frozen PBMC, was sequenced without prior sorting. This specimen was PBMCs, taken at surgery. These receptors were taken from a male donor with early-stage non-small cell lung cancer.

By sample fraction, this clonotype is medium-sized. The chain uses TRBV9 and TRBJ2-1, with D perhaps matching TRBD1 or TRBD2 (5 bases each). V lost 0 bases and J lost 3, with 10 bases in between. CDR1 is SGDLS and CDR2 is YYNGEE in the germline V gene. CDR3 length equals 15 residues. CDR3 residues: CASSVGGRNYNEQFF. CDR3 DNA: TGTGCCAGCAGCGTAGGGGGACGGAACTACAATGAGCAGTTCTTC.

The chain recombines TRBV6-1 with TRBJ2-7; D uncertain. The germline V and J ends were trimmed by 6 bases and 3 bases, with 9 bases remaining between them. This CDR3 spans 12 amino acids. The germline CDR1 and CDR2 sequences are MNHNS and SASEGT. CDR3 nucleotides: TGTGCCAGCAGAGGCGTTTTCTACGAGCAGTACTTC. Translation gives CASRGVFYEQYF.

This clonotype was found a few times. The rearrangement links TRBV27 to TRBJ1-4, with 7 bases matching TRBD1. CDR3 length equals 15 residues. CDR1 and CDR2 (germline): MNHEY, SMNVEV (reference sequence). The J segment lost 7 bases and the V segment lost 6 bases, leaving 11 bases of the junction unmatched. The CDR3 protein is CASSIRRPGGEKLFF. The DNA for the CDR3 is TGTGCCAGCAGCATTAGGCGGCCAGGGGGTGAAAAACTGTTTTTT.

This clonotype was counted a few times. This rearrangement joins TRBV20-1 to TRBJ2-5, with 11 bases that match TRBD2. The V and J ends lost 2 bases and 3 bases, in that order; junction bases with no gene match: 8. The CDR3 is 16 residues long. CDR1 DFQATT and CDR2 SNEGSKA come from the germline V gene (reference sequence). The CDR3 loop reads CSARLLAGGLKETQYF. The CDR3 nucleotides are TGCAGTGCTAGATTGCTAGCGGGGGGTCTAAAAGAGACCCAGTACTTC.

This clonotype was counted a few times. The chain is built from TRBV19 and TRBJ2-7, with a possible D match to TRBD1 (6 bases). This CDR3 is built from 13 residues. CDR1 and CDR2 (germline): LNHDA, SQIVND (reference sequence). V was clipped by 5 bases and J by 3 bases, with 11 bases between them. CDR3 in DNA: TGTGCCAGTAGTCCGCCGACAGGCTACGAGCAGTACTTC. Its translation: CASSPPTGYEQYF.

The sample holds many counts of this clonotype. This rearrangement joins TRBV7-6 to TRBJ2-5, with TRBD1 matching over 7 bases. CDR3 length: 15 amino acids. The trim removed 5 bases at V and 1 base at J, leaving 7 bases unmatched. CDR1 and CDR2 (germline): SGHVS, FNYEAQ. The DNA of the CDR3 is TGTGCCAGCAGCACTTGGACAGGCATCCAAGAGACCCAGTACTTC. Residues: CASSTWTGIQETQYF.